Below, 25 T cell receptor beta chains from the same sample are listed, as sequenced in a study of blood T cell repertoires in COVID-19. Here immunoSEQ multiplex PCR was the method, and the copy in TCRdb shows in-frame clones only, minus some. The sample records tens of thousands of clones, 65% to 85% being singletons. Material for sequencing was peripheral blood. The origin of the receptors is a man between 45 and 60 years old with acute or convalescent COVID-19.

The chain couples TRBV25-1 to TRBJ2-3; 8 bases agree with TRBD2. Germline CDR1 and CDR2: MGHDK and SYGVNS. This CDR3 has 17 amino acids. Trimming at V came to 2 bases and at J to 1 base, leaving 8 bases not matched to a gene. The CDR3 region has the DNA TGTGCCAGCAGTGAACCCCCAGAAGCGGGGGGCACAGATACGCAGTATTTT. Protein sequence: CASSEPPEAGGTDTQYF.

The rearrangement joins TRBV4-2 to TRBJ2-5; TRBD1 matches 9 bases. The CDR3 totals 19 residues. Looked up from germline, CDR1 is LGHNA and CDR2 is YNFKEQ. Trimming at V came to 0 bases and at J to 4 bases, leaving 15 bases not matched to a gene. This CDR3 reads CASSQDGTGLGVAGETQYF. CDR3 sequence (DNA): TGTGCCAGCAGCCAAGATGGGACAGGGCTTGGAGTAGCGGGAGAGACCCAGTACTTC.

The chain is built from TRBV5-1 and TRBJ2-1; D gene uncertain. CDR1 is SGHRS, CDR2 YFSETQ, per germline. Between the trimmed V and J ends, which lost 1 base and 5 bases, there was a span of 10 bases. This CDR3 spans 14 amino acids. The CDR3 nucleotides are TGCGCCAGCAGCTTGATGGCTCGGGACAATGAGCAGTTCTTC. Protein: CASSLMARDNEQFF.

This chain joins TRBV7-2 and TRBJ1-2; D may be TRBD1 (5 bases). The CDR3 is made up of 13 amino acids. V shed 5 bases and J shed 7 bases, with 14 bases lying between them. Looked up from germline, CDR1 is SGHTA and CDR2 is FQGNSA. CDR3 nucleotides: TGTGCCAGCAGCGACGACAGTTTGGCTGGCTACACCTTC. Translated, it gives CASSDDSLAGYTF.

The chain couples TRBV3-1 (or the pseudogene TRBV3-2) to TRBJ2-2, with 9 positions matching TRBD2. Germline V gene data show CDR1 as LGHDT and CDR2 as YNNKEL (reference sequence). This CDR3 region has 15 residues. Trimming at V came to 6 bases and at J to 7 bases, leaving 9 bases not matched to a gene. CDR3 DNA: TGTGCCAGCAGTCATCGACTAGCGGTGAGCGGGGAGCTGTTTTTT. Translating gives CASSHRLAVSGELFF.

The chain recombines TRBV2 with TRBJ2-1, with 7 bases lining up with TRBD1. V dropped 5 bases and J dropped 0; count of bases not matched to a gene: 4. CDR1 and CDR2 (germline): SNHLY, FYNNEI. The CDR3 consists of 15 residues. In DNA, the CDR3 is TGTGCCAGCAGTCCACAGGGGAGCTCCTACAATGAGCAGTTCTTC. This codes for CASSPQGSSYNEQFF.

The chain uses TRBV7-2 and TRBJ2-2; unclear D gene. The germline CDR1 and CDR2 sequences are SGHTA and FQGNSA. CDR3 length equals 14 residues. The germline V and J ends were trimmed by 3 bases and 1 base, with 6 bases remaining between them. DNA for the CDR3: TGTGCCAGCAGCTTTTCCCAGAACACCGGGGAGCTGTTTTTT. Amino acids: CASSFSQNTGELFF. Full variable domain (remainder filled in from reference TRBV7-2 and TRBJ2-2): GAGVSQSPSNKVTEKGKDVELRCDPISGHTALYWYRQSLGQGLEFLIYFQGNSAPDKSGLPSDRFSAERTGGSVSTLTIQRTQQEDSAVYLCASSFSQNTGELFFGEGSRLTVL.

The genes are TRBV7-8 and TRBJ1-3; 9 bases align to TRBD1. V lost 3 bases to trimming and J lost 3 bases; unmatched junction nucleotides: 3. Germline assignment: CDR1 SGHVS and CDR2 FQNEAQ. The CDR3 is 15 residues long. CDR3 sequence: CASSFTGGFGNTIYF. The CDR3 DNA is TGTGCCAGCAGCTTTACAGGGGGCTTTGGAAACACCATATATTTT.

This clone has more than one count but fewer than ten. This chain's CDR3 is CASSPIGTGGANYGYTF. The CDR3 DNA reads as TGTGCCAGCTCACCAATTGGGACAGGGGGCGCGAACTATGGCTACACCTTC. V and J are TRBV18 and TRBJ1-2; TRBD1 matches at 12 bases. Germline V lookup: CDR1 KGHSH, CDR2 LQKENI. The trim removed 2 bases at V and 2 bases at J, leaving 6 bases unmatched. This CDR3 region has 17 residues.

This chain connects TRBV15 to TRBJ2-1; perhaps TRBD2 as D (5 bases). Germline CDR1 reads LNHNV; CDR2 reads YYDKDF (reference sequence). V lost 3 bases, J lost 0 bases, and 12 bases lay in between. This CDR3 region has 16 residues. CDR3 sequence reads: CATSRATITSYNEQFF. The CDR3 nucleotides read TGTGCCACCAGCAGGGCGACTATTACCTCCTACAATGAGCAGTTCTTC.

This clone has just a few counts. The rearrangement uses TRBV3-1 (or the pseudogene TRBV3-2) and TRBJ2-2; 7 nucleotides agree with TRBD2. Trimming at V came to 4 bases and at J to 2 bases, leaving 10 bases not matched to a gene. This CDR3 region has 17 residues. From germline, CDR1 is LGHDT and CDR2 YNNKEL (reference sequence). This chain's CDR3 is CASSRIGGGLNTGELFF. The CDR3 coding sequence is TGTGCCAGCAGCCGTATCGGGGGAGGGCTAAACACCGGGGAGCTGTTTTTT.

This rearrangement joins TRBV5-5 to TRBJ2-7; 7 nucleotides agree with TRBD1. CDR1 and CDR2 from the germline V gene are SGHKS and YYEKEE (reference sequence). The CDR3 consists of 14 residues. V trimming: 4 bases; J trimming: 12 bases; junction bases outside the gene matches: 16. DNA of the CDR3: TGTGCCAGCAGCCCAACAGGGGCCGTAGTACATTGGTACTTC. Amino acids: CASSPTGAVVHWYF.

The chain combines TRBV24-1 with TRBJ2-2; 8 bases align to TRBD2. V shed 4 bases and J 5 bases; nucleotides not matched to a gene: 5. This CDR3 is 15 amino acids long. Germline values: CDR1 KGHDR, CDR2 SFDVKD. This CDR3 is CATSDSGGATGELFF. The CDR3 nucleotides read TGTGCCACCAGTGACTCCGGGGGGGCGACCGGGGAGCTGTTTTTT.

The chain carries TRBV4-2 and TRBJ2-7, with 10 nucleotides matching TRBD2. With V trimmed by 1 base and J by 1 base, 4 bases remained unmatched. This CDR3 has 16 amino acids. Per the germline V gene, CDR1 is LGHNA and CDR2 is YNFKEQ. The CDR3 loop is CASSQALLAGSYEQYF. For the CDR3, the DNA is TGTGCCAGCAGCCAAGCGCTACTAGCGGGATCCTACGAGCAGTACTTC.

Only a few counts were recorded for this clone. The chain recombines TRBV4-3 with TRBJ2-6, with 7 bases lining up with TRBD1. The CDR3 loop spans 20 amino acids. Germline V gene data show CDR1 as LGHNA and CDR2 as YSLEER. V shed 0 bases, J shed 0 bases, and the junction held 11 bases outside the gene matches. DNA of the CDR3: TGCGCCAGCAGCCAAGATCTTGAGGGGACAGTAACCTCTGGGGCCAACGTCCTGACTTTC. This translates into CASSQDLEGTVTSGANVLTF.

This sequence joins TRBV29-1 and TRBJ1-5; D unresolved. Germline CDR1 is SQVTM and CDR2 is ANQGSEA. Trimming removed 6 bases from V and 0 bases from J, with 15 bases in between. The CDR3 is made up of 15 amino acids. The CDR3 sequence: CSVTEDTYSNQPQHF. The CDR3 DNA is TGCAGCGTCACCGAAGACACTTATAGCAATCAGCCCCAGCATTTT.

This chain joins TRBV28 and TRBJ2-3; weak D call: TRBD1 (7 bases). From germline, CDR1 is MDHEN and CDR2 SYDVKM. Between the trimmed V and J ends, which lost 11 bases and 0 bases, there was a span of 18 bases. CDR3 length: 15 amino acids. The CDR3 reads CAAQPRGTSTDTQYF. CDR3 sequence (DNA): TGTGCCGCCCAGCCCAGGGGGACTAGCACAGATACGCAGTATTTT. Drawing the rest from reference TRBV28 and TRBJ2-3, the complete variable domain is DVKVTQSSRYLVKRTGEKVFLECVQDMDHENMFWYRQDPGLGLRLIYFSYDVKMKEKGDIPEGYSVSREKKERFSLILESASTNQTSMYLCAAQPRGTSTDTQYFGPGTRLTVL.

The chain has TRBV28 and TRBJ2-1; 9 bases are shared with TRBD2. Trimming at V came to 2 bases and at J to 4 bases, leaving 3 bases not matched to a gene. CDR1 MDHEN and CDR2 SYDVKM come from the germline V gene. CDR3 length: 15 amino acids. The CDR3 nucleotides read TGTGCCAGCAGTTTACAGACTAGCGGATACAATGAGCAGTTCTTC. It specifies CASSLQTSGYNEQFF.

This chain connects TRBV5-1 to TRBJ1-6; D might be TRBD1 (5 bases). V was cut by 0 bases and J by 11 bases, with 12 bases left in between. The CDR3 consists of 14 residues. In germline, CDR1 is SGHRS, CDR2 YFSETQ. The CDR3 region is CASSLGTTETPLHF. CDR3 sequence (DNA): TGCGCCAGCAGCTTGGGTACGACAGAAACACCCCTCCACTTT.

The chain employs TRBV2 and TRBJ2-2, with 8 bases matching TRBD1. Germline CDR1 is SNHLY and CDR2 is FYNNEI. After removal of 6 bases from V and 3 bases from J, the junction contained 0 bases not matched to a gene. The CDR3 is 13 amino acids. CDR3 in amino acids: CASRGQDTGELFF. In nucleotides, the CDR3 is TGTGCCAGCAGGGGACAGGACACCGGGGAGCTGTTTTTT.

V gene TRBV7-2 combines with J gene TRBJ1-2; maybe TRBD1 (6 bases). The CDR3 runs to 13 residues. Germline V gene data show CDR1 as SGHTA and CDR2 as FQGNSA. V lost 5 bases and J 4 bases, leaving 11 bases between the germline ends. In DNA form, the CDR3 reads TGTGCCAGCAGCCGAACAGGGATCTATGGCTACACCTTC. Its protein is CASSRTGIYGYTF.

The chain couples TRBV7-6 to TRBJ1-2; 7 nucleotides agree with TRBD1. CDR1 is SGHVS and CDR2 is FNYEAQ in the germline V gene. The V segment lost 5 bases and the J segment 1 base; nucleotides outside the gene matches: 1. CDR3 length equals 13 residues. The CDR3, as DNA: TGTGCCAGCAGCGGGACAGTTAACTATGGCTACACCTTC. As protein: CASSGTVNYGYTF.

This chain joins TRBV12-5 and TRBJ1-2, with D perhaps TRBD1 (5 bases). Trimming took off 5 bases at V and 5 bases at J, with 24 bases between the two ends. The V gene's germline CDR1 is LGHNT and CDR2 FRNRAP. This CDR3 contains 17 residues. CDR3 nucleotides: TGTGCTAGTGGTATTGAAATCGGGGGTCCTACTCGGTATGGCTACACCTTC. Amino acids: CASGIEIGGPTRYGYTF.

CDR3 sequence (DNA): TGTGCCAGCAGCTTAGTTGGGGGCGCGGACTATGGCTACACCTTC. Translation gives CASSLVGGADYGYTF. The rearrangement joins TRBV7-2 to TRBJ1-2; the D gene is possibly TRBD1 (6 bases). CDR1 is SGHTA and CDR2 is FQGNSA in the germline V gene. V was trimmed by 1 base and J by 3 bases, leaving 12 bases between them. The CDR3 is 15 amino acids.

CDR3 residues: CAISGALRAQETQYF. The CDR3 nucleotides are TGTGCCATCAGTGGGGCCTTGAGGGCACAAGAGACCCAGTACTTC. The chain has TRBV10-3 and TRBJ2-5; D possibly corresponds to TRBD2 (5 bases). V dropped 4 bases and J dropped 2 bases, with 14 bases sitting between them. Germline lookup yields CDR1 ENHRY and CDR2 SYGVKD. CDR3 size: 15 residues.